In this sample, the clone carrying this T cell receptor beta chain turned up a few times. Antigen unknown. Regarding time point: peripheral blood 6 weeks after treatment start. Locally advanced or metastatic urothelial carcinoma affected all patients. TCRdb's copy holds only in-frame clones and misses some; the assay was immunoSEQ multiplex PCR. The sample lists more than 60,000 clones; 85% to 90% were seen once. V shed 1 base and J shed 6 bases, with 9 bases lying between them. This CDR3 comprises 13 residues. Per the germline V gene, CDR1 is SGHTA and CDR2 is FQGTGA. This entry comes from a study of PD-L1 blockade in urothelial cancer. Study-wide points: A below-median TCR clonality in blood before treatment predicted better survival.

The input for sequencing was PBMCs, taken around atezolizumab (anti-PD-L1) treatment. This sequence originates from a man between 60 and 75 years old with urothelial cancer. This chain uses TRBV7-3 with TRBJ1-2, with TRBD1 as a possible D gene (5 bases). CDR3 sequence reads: CASSLRGTDGYTF. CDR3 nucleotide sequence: TGTGCCAGCAGCTTAAGGGGGACTGATGGCTACACCTTC. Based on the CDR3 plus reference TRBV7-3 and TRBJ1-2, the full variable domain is GAGVSQTPSNKVTEKGKYVELRCDPISGHTALYWYRQSLGQGPEFLIYFQGTGAADDSGLPNDRFFAVRPEGSVSTLKIQRTERGDSAVYLCASSLRGTDGYTFGSGTRLTVV.